These 13 T cell receptor beta chains originate from one sample sequenced in a study of CD8 T cells in Susac syndrome. After extraction with the RNeasy kit, roughly 0.5 to 1 ug of the RNA was reverse transcribed using random hexamers. Each CDR3 protein is one row after TCRdb ran MiXCR on the immunoSEQ multiplex PCR reads. The data show around 130,000 distinct CDR3 sequences, 80% to 85% seen once. Sequenced material: CD8+ T cells from PBMCs. These TCRs come from a human donor with multiple sclerosis.

This chain links TRBV4-1 with TRBJ2-2; no clear D gene. The germline CDR1 and CDR2 sequences are MGHRA and YSYEKL. Trimming removed 0 bases from V and 5 bases from J, with 7 bases in between. This CDR3 is built from 14 residues. CDR3 amino acids: CASSQDFGTGELFF. CDR3 in DNA: TGCGCCAGCAGCCAAGATTTCGGGACCGGGGAGCTGTTTTTT.

The V call is TRBV6-1, the J call TRBJ1-3, with unresolved D. V was clipped by 8 bases and J by 0 bases, with 14 bases between them. The germline V gene has CDR1 MNHNS and CDR2 SASEGT. The CDR3 has 15 amino acids. CDR3 DNA: TGTGCCAGCTTTGGGCCCAGACTCTCTGGAAACACCATATATTTT. This codes for CASFGPRLSGNTIYF.

The chain links TRBV25-1 to TRBJ2-2; 14 bases are a match to TRBD2. The V gene end was trimmed by 6 bases and the J gene end by 4 bases; junction bases not matched to a gene: 10. CDR3 length: 18 amino acids. In germline, CDR1 is MGHDK, CDR2 SYGVNS. CDR3 protein: CASRGTSGSIGGTGELFF. The CDR3, as DNA: TGTGCCAGCAGGGGGACTAGCGGGAGTATTGGAGGCACCGGGGAGCTGTTTTTT.

The rearrangement uses TRBV7-8 and TRBJ2-3, with TRBD1 as a possible D gene (6 bases). V was cut by 2 bases and J by 3 bases, with 9 bases left in between. The CDR3 contains 14 residues. Per germline, CDR1 SGHVS and CDR2 FQNEAQ. CDR3 sequence (DNA): TGTGCCAGCAGCTTACCTGGACAGACAGATACGCAGTATTTT. Its protein is CASSLPGQTDTQYF.

The rearrangement joins TRBV28 to TRBJ2-7, with D possibly TRBD2 on 6 matching bases. CDR1 is MDHEN, CDR2 SYDVKM, per germline. CDR3 length: 16 residues. Trimming cost V 4 bases and J 2 bases, with 18 bases left between them. The CDR3 reads CASSSHTGRGAYEQYV. For the CDR3, the DNA is TGTGCCAGCAGTTCCCATACGGGGCGCGGGGCCTACGAGCAGTACGTC.

The rearrangement joins TRBV3-1 to TRBJ2-1, with 9 bases aligning to TRBD2. The CDR3 loop spans 18 amino acids. CDR1 and CDR2 (germline): LGHDT, YNNKEL (reference sequence). Trimming took 0 bases from V and 0 from J; bases not matched to a gene: 6. In DNA, the CDR3 is TGTGCCAGCAGCCAAGATAAGGGACTAGCCATCTCCTACAATGAGCAGTTCTTC. Translation: CASSQDKGLAISYNEQFF.

The V gene is TRBV12-3 or TRBV12-4, the J gene TRBJ2-1; D might be TRBD1 (6 bases). Trimming took off 7 bases at V and 5 bases at J, with 24 bases between the two ends. The CDR3 sequence is 17 residues long. CDR3 sequence reads: CASTEIPQGDWDNEQFF. The CDR3 DNA is TGTGCCAGCACCGAAATTCCACAGGGAGATTGGGACAATGAGCAGTTCTTC.

The CDR3 loop is CASRPGLAEGDLMDIQYF. The CDR3 coding sequence is TGTGCCAGCAGACCAGGACTAGCGGAGGGGGATTTGATGGACATTCAGTACTTC. This chain joins TRBV12-3 or TRBV12-4 and TRBJ2-4; TRBD2 matches 10 bases. This CDR3 contains 18 residues. With V trimmed by 6 bases and J by 8 bases, 19 bases remained unmatched.

This chain connects TRBV28 to TRBJ2-5; D unresolved. Per the germline V gene, CDR1 is MDHEN and CDR2 is SYDVKM. This CDR3 has 12 residues. V was clipped by 6 bases and J by 1 base, with 6 bases between them. The CDR3 sequence is CASSAAQETQYF. CDR3 DNA sequence: TGTGCCAGCAGCGCGGCCCAAGAGACCCAGTACTTC.

V gene TRBV7-9 combines with J gene TRBJ1-1, with 7 bases fitting TRBD1. The germline V gene has CDR1 SEHNR and CDR2 FQNEAQ (reference sequence). V lost 5 bases to trimming and J lost 1 base; unmatched junction nucleotides: 7. The CDR3 contains 15 residues. In DNA, the CDR3 is TGTGCCAGCAGCCCTCTACGGACAGGGAACACTGAAGCTTTCTTT. It specifies CASSPLRTGNTEAFF.

The chain links TRBV19 to TRBJ1-1, with D unclear. Germline V gene lookup returns CDR1 LNHDA and CDR2 SQIVND (reference sequence). Trimming left V 5 bases short and J 4 bases short, with 14 bases between. The CDR3 consists of 14 residues. CDR3 coding DNA: TGTGCCAGTAGTCATAGGGAATGGGCCACTGAAGCTTTCTTT. Protein: CASSHREWATEAFF.

The V call is TRBV12-3 or TRBV12-4, the J call TRBJ2-5, with D possibly being TRBD2 (6 bases). Trimming removed 0 bases at V and 3 bases at J, with 14 bases between. CDR3 size: 16 residues. This chain's CDR3 is CASSLAFGPGEETQYF. The CDR3, as DNA: TGTGCCAGCAGTTTAGCATTTGGGCCGGGGGAAGAGACCCAGTACTTC.

The V call is TRBV4-1, the J call TRBJ2-7, with 8 bases that match TRBD2. The germline gives CDR1 MGHRA, CDR2 YSYEKL. This CDR3 spans 15 amino acids. V gave up 0 bases and J gave up 4 bases; unmatched junction bases: 5. The CDR3, as DNA: TGCGCCAGCAGCCAAGACGGCGGGGGGCTTTACGAGCAGTACTTC. This sequence encodes CASSQDGGGLYEQYF.